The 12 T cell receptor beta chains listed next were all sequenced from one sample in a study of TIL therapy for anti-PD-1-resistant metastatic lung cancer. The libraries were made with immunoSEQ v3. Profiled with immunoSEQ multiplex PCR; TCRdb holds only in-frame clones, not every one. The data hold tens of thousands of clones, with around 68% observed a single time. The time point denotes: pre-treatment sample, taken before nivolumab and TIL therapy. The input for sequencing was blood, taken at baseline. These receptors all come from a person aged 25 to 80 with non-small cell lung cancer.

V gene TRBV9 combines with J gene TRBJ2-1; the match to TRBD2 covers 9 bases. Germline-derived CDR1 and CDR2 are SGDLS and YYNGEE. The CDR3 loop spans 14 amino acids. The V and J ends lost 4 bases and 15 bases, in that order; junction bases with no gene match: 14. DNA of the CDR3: TGTGCCAGCAGCCCGGACTTAGCGGGAGTTCTTCCGTTCTTC. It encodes CASSPDLAGVLPFF. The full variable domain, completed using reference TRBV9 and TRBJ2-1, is DSGVTQTPKHLITATGQRVTLRCSPRSGDLSVYWYQQSLDQGLQFLIQYYNGEERAKGNILERFSAQQFPDLHSELNLSSLELGDSALYFCASSPDLAGVLPFFGPGTRLTVL.

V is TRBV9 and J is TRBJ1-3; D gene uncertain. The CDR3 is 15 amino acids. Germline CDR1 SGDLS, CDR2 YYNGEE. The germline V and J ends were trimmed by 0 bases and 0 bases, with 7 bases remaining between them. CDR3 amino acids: CASSVAPASGNTIYF. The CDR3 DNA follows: TGTGCCAGCAGCGTAGCTCCGGCCTCTGGAAACACCATATATTTT.

CDR3 bases: TGTGCCAGTAGCAGGGACGAACATGACACCGGGGAGCTGTTTTTT. It codes for CASSRDEHDTGELFF. V is TRBV19 and J is TRBJ2-2; D may match TRBD1 or TRBD2 (5 bases each). Germline-derived CDR1 and CDR2 are LNHDA and SQIVND (reference sequence). V lost 6 bases and J lost 3, with 14 bases in between. The CDR3 consists of 15 residues.

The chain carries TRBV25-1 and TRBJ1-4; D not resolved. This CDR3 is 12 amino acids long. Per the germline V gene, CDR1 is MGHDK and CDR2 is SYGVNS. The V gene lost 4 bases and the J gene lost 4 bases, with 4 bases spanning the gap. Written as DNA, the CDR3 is TGTGCCAGCAGTGGGTATAATGAAAAACTGTTTTTT. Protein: CASSGYNEKLFF.

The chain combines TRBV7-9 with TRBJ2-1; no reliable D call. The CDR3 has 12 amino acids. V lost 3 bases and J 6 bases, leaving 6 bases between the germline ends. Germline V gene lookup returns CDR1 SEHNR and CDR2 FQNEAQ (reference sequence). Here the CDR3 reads CASSFVSNEQFF. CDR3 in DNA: TGTGCCAGCAGCTTTGTCAGCAATGAGCAGTTCTTC. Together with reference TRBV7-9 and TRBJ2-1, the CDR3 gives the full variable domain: DTGVSQNPRHKITKRGQNVTFRCDPISEHNRLYWYRQTLGQGPEFLTYFQNEAQLEKSRLLSDRFSAERPKGSFSTLEIQRTEQGDSAMYLCASSFVSNEQFFGPGTRLTVL.

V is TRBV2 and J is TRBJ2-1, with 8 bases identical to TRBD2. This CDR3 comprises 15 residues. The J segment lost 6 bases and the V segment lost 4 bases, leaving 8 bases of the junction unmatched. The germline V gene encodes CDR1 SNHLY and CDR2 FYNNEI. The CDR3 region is CASSGTGGGFNEQFF. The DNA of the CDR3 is TGTGCCAGCAGTGGTACGGGCGGGGGGTTCAATGAGCAGTTCTTC.

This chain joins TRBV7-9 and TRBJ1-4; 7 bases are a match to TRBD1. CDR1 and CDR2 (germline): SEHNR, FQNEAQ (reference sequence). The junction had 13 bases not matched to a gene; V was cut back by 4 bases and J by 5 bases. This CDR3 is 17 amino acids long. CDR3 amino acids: CASSSWTGGRANEKLFF. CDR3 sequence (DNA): TGTGCCAGCAGCTCCTGGACAGGCGGTCGAGCCAATGAAAAACTGTTTTTT.

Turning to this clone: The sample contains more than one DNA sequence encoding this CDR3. This CDR3 reads CASSPLSSYEQYF. CDR3 nucleotide sequence: TGTGCCAGCAGCCCTCTTTCCTCCTACGAGCAGTACTTC. The rearrangement uses TRBV9 and TRBJ2-7; the D is unclear. The CDR3 is 13 residues long. V shed 4 bases and J shed 0 bases, with 8 bases lying between them. The germline gives CDR1 SGDLS, CDR2 YYNGEE.

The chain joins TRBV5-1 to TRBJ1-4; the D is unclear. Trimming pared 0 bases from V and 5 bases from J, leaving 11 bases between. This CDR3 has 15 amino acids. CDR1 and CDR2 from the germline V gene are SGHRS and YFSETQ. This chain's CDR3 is CASSLEGSYNEKLFF. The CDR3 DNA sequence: TGCGCCAGCAGCTTGGAAGGGAGCTACAATGAAAAACTGTTTTTT.

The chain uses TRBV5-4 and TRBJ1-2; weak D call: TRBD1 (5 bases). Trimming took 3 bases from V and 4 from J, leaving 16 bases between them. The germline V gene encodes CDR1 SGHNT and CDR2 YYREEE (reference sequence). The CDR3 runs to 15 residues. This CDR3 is CASSSTGTEGYGYTF. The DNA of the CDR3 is TGTGCCAGCAGCTCCACCGGGACCGAGGGCTATGGCTACACCTTC.

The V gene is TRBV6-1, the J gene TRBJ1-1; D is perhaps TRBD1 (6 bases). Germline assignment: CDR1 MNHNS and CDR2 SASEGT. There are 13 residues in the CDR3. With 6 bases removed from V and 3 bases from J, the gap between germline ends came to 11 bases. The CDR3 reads CASRLEGDTEAFF. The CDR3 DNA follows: TGTGCCAGCAGGCTTGAGGGGGACACTGAAGCTTTCTTT.

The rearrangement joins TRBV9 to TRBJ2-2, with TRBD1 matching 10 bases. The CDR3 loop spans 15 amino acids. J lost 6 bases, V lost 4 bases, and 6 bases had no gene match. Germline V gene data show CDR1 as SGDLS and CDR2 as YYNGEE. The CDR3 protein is CASSWGQGIAGELFF. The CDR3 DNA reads TGTGCCAGCAGCTGGGGACAGGGGATAGCCGGGGAGCTGTTTTTT.